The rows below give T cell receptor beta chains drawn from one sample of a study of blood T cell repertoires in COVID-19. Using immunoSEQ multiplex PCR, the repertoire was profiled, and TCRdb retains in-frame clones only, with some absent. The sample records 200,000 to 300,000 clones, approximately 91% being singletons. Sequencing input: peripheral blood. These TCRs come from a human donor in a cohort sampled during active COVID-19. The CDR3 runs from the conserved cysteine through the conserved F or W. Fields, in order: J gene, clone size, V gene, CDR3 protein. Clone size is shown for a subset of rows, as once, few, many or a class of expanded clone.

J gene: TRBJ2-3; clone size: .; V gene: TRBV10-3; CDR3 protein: CAIGGLAVSTDTQYF
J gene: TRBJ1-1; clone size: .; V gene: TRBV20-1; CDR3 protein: CSAMGQWGAFF
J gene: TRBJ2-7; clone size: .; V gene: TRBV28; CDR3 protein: CASRQGPYEQYF
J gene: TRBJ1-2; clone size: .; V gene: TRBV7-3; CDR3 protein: CASSQGAERDYGYTF
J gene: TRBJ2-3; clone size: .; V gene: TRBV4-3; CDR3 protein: CASSQEASGWTDTQYF
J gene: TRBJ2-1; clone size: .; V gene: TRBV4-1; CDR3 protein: CASSQKDSPYNEQFF
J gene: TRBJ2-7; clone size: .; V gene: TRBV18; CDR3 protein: CASSPLRGEQYF
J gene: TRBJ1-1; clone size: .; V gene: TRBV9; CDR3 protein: CASRPGQGWNTEAFF
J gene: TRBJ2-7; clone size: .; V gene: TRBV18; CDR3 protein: CASSPRDKAYEQYF
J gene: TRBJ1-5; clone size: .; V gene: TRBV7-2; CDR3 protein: CASSPRQGDQPQHF
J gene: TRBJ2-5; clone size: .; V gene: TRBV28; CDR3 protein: CASMAETQYF
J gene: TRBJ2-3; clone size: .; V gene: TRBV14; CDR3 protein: CASSRWALLVSDTDTQYF
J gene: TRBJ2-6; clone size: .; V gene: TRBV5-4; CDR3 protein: CASSLLAGLSGANVLTF
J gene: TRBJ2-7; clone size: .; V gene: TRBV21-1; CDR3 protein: CASGGTSPLGGSPAYEQYF
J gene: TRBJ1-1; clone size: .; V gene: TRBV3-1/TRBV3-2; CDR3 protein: CASSHAIRGNTEAFF
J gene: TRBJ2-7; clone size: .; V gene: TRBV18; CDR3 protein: CASSGAQGAGYEQYF
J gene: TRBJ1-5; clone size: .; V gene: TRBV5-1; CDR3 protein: CASSAWAGSNQPQHF
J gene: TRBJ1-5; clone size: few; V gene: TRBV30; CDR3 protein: CAWGQGLEPQHF
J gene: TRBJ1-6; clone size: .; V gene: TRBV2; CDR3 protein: CASSEQGSSYNSPLHF
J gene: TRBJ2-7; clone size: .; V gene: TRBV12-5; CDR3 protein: CASPLYEQYF
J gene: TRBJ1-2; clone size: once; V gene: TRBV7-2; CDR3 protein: CASSNLLPQGRDGYTF
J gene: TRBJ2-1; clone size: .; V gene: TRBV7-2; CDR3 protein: CASSFRGGNNEQFF
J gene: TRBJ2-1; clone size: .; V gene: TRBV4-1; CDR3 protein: CASSHTTRSGDEQFF
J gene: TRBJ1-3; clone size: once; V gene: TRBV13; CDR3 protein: CASSSQGSGNTIYF
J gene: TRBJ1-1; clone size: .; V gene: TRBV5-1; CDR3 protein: CASSLGGLNTEAFF
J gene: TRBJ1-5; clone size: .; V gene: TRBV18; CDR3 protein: CASSPQGAGEVNQPQHF
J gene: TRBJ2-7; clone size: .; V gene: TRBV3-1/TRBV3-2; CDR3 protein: CTSSPGTSGRTPQPSYEQYF
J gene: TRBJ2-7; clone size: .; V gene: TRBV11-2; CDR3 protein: CASSFSGSFSYEQYF
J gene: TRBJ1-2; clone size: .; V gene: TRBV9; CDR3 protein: CASSLGHGNGYGYTF
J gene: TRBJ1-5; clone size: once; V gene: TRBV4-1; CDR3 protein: CASSQVKGAPGQPQHF
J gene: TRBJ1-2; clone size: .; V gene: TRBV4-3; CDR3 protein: CASSQLTGTNYGYTF
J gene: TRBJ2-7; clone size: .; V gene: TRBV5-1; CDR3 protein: CASSSLTGDYEQYF
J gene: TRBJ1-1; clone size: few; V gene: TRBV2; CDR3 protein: CASRTSGENTEAFF
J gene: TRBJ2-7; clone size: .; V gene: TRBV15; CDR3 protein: CATSRDLRGQGMRSYEQYF
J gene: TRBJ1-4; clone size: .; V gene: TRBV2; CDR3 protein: CASSQPLDRGEKLFF
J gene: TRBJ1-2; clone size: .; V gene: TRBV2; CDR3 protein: CASIQGLGYGYTF
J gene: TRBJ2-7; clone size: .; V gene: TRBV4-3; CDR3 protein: CASSQETTGTSGYRSYEQYF
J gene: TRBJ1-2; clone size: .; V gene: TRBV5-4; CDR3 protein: CASSTGTGNYGYTF
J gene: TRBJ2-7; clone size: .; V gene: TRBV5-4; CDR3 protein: CASSWAGLAGGVEQYF
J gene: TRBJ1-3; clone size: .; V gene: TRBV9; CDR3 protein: CASSDAGSRISGNTIYF
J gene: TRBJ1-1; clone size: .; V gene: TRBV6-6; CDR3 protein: CASSYSGAFTEAFF
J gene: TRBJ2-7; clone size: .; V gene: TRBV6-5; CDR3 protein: CASTQWQASSYEQYF
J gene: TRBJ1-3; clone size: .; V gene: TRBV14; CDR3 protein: CASSQVHSFGNTIYF
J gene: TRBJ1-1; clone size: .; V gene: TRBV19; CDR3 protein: CASSIDPRGTEAFF
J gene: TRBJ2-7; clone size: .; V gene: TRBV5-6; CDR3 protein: CASSLGQGGSSYEQYF
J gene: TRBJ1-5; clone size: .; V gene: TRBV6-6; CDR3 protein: CASSYGQDPQHF
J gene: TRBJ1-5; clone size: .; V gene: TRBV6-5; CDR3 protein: CASRGPDRVNQPQHF
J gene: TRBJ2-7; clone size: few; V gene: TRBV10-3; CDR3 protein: CAISAGYEQYF
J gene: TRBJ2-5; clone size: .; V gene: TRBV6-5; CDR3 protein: CASSYSTPAQETQYF